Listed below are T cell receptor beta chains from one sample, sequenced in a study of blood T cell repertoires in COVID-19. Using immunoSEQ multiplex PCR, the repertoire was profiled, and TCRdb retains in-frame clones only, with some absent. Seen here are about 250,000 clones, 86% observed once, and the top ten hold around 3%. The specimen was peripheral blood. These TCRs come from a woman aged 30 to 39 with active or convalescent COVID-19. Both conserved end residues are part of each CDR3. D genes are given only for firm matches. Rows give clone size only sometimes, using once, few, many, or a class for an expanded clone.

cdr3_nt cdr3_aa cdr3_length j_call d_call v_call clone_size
TGTGCCAGCAGTGAACCCCACAGGACCTATGGCTACACCTTC CASSEPHRTYGYTF 14 TRBJ1-2 NA TRBV6-1 NA
TGCGCCAGCAGCCCTTCGCGGGGACAGGGGTGGCTAACGAACACCGGGGAGCTGTTTTTT CASSPSRGQGWLTNTGELFF 20 TRBJ2-2 TRBD1 TRBV5-1 NA
TGTGCCAGCAGTTCCACAGGGGGCCCGTTTACCGGAGGTGGCGAAAAACTGTTTTTT CASSSTGGPFTGGGEKLFF 19 TRBJ1-4 TRBD1 TRBV28 NA
TGTGCCAGTAGTTGGACAGGGGGCTCTTTTCTCCAGCCCCAGCATTTT CASSWTGGSFLQPQHF 16 TRBJ1-5 TRBD1 TRBV19 NA
TGTGCCAGCAGGACAGGGGGCGCGCTCACTGAAGCTTTCTTT CASRTGGALTEAFF 14 TRBJ1-1 TRBD1 TRBV28 NA
TGTGCCAGCAGCTTAATGGGCCAGGGGGGCGGCTACACCTTC CASSLMGQGGGYTF 14 TRBJ1-2 TRBD1 TRBV11-2 NA
TGTGCCAGCAGCTTGGGGGGGTATAGCAATCAGCCCCAGCATTTT CASSLGGYSNQPQHF 15 TRBJ1-5 NA TRBV28 NA
TGTGCCAGTAGTCGGGGTCCGGACCAGCCCCAGCATTTT CASSRGPDQPQHF 13 TRBJ1-5 NA TRBV19 NA
TGTGCCTGGAGTGCCGGACAGGGGGCTTATGGCTACACCTTC CAWSAGQGAYGYTF 14 TRBJ1-2 TRBD1 TRBV30 NA
TGTGCCTGGACCGGGGAGAGGTCTGAAGCTTTCTTT CAWTGERSEAFF 12 TRBJ1-1 NA TRBV30 NA
TGTGCCACCAGTGATGCCCGGACAGGGGGCGCATCTGAAGCTTTCTTT CATSDARTGGASEAFF 16 TRBJ1-1 TRBD1 TRBV24-1 NA
TGTGCCAGCAGCAGTGACAGGAGAACTAACTATGGCTACACCTTC CASSSDRRTNYGYTF 15 TRBJ1-2 NA TRBV6-5 NA
TGTGCCAGTAGTCCACCGGCCCTACTAGCGGGAACCACCGGGGAGCTGTTTTTT CASSPPALLAGTTGELFF 18 TRBJ2-2 TRBD2 TRBV19 NA
TGTGCCAGCAGTCCGACAGTGGCTGGGGGCTACACCTTC CASSPTVAGGYTF 13 TRBJ1-2 NA TRBV6-5 NA
TGCGCCAGCAGTTTTAGACAAGACAATGAGCAGTTCTTC CASSFRQDNEQFF 13 TRBJ2-1 NA TRBV10-2 NA
TGTGCCAGCATCACAGCAGGGGCGATTGCCGGGGAGCTGTTTTTT CASITAGAIAGELFF 15 TRBJ2-2 NA TRBV6-1 NA
TGCGCCAGCAGTGAGCGGGGCTCCTACGAGCAGTACTTC CASSERGSYEQYF 13 TRBJ2-7 NA TRBV10-2 NA
TGTGCCAGCAGCTTGGACGGGACAGGGCGGGAAAAACTGTTTTTT CASSLDGTGREKLFF 15 TRBJ1-4 TRBD1 TRBV7-9 NA
TGCGCCAGCAGCCCCCTGACAGCAACTAATGAAAAACTGTTTTTT CASSPLTATNEKLFF 15 TRBJ1-4 NA TRBV5-1 NA
TGCAGCGTTGATCCAGGGGCACAAGAGACCCAGTACTTC CSVDPGAQETQYF 13 TRBJ2-5 NA TRBV29-1 NA
TGTGCCAGTATTATTGTGTTCGGGACCGGGGGGGCGGGGGCCAACGTCCTGACTTTC CASIIVFGTGGAGANVLTF 19 TRBJ2-6 TRBD2 TRBV19 NA
TGTGCCAGCAGTCGCAACACAGGTCAACGGGGCTACACCTTC CASSRNTGQRGYTF 14 TRBJ1-2 NA TRBV9 NA
TGCGCCAGCAGCTTGGGGACAGTCCCAGATACGCAGTATTTT CASSLGTVPDTQYF 14 TRBJ2-3 NA TRBV5-1 NA
TGTGCCAGCAGCGTGACAGGGGGCGTAAGAAATGAGCAGTTCTTC CASSVTGGVRNEQFF 15 TRBJ2-1 TRBD1 TRBV13 NA
TGTGCCAGCAGCTTTGCTGGACAGGGTGGGAACGAGCAGTACTTC CASSFAGQGGNEQYF 15 TRBJ2-7 TRBD1 TRBV28 NA
TGTGCCAGCAGTGGGAGCGGGGGGTCCGACTCCTACGAGCAGTACTTC CASSGSGGSDSYEQYF 16 TRBJ2-7 TRBD2 TRBV25-1 NA
TGTGCCAGCAGCTTGGCCAGGTTGAGCTCCTATAATTCACCCCTCCACTTT CASSLARLSSYNSPLHF 17 TRBJ1-6 NA TRBV5-6 NA
TGTGCCAGCAGCGGGGGCCCTAGCACAGATACGCAGTATTTT CASSGGPSTDTQYF 14 TRBJ2-3 NA TRBV11-3 once
TGTGCCAGCAGCGCAGCTCGCCAGGAAGAGACCCAGTACTTC CASSAARQEETQYF 14 TRBJ2-5 NA TRBV5-4 NA
TGTGCCAGCAGTTACTCGAAAACGGGGTTTACCTACAATGAGCAGTTCTTC CASSYSKTGFTYNEQFF 17 TRBJ2-1 NA TRBV6-2/TRBV6-3 NA
TGTGCCTGCCACCGCCGGGGTGTTAGCCCACCCCTCCACTTT CACHRRGVSPPLHF 14 TRBJ1-6 NA TRBV30 few
NA CASSKRWGTGATFGEQYF 18 TRBJ2-7 NA TRBV21-1 NA
TGTGCCAGCAGCCAAGATCGGGGTCTTTCGCACAATGAGCAGTTCTTC CASSQDRGLSHNEQFF 16 TRBJ2-1 NA TRBV3-1/TRBV3-2 NA
TGCAGTGCTAGTACAGGGCGGGTAAGGCAGCCCCAGCATTTT CSASTGRVRQPQHF 14 TRBJ1-5 NA TRBV20-1 NA
TGTGCCAGCAGTTCGTCGTTACAGGGTGATCAGCCCCAGCATTTT CASSSSLQGDQPQHF 15 TRBJ1-5 NA TRBV28 NA
TGCGCCAGCAGCCAGGACAGGGGTTGGGAGACCCAGTACTTC CASSQDRGWETQYF 14 TRBJ2-5 TRBD1 TRBV5-1 NA
TGTGCCTTGACAGGGATCGGCCCCTCCTACGAGCAGTACTTC CALTGIGPSYEQYF 14 TRBJ2-7 TRBD1 TRBV30 NA
TGTGCCAGCAGCTCGATCGGGACTCTCCTTGGCTACACCTTC CASSSIGTLLGYTF 14 TRBJ1-2 NA TRBV7-2 NA
TGTGCCAGCAGCCCTTGGGGGGTAGAGACCCAGTACTTC CASSPWGVETQYF 13 TRBJ2-5 NA TRBV27 once
TGTGCCACCAGTTCTAATAATCAGGATGGCTACACCTTC CATSSNNQDGYTF 13 TRBJ1-2 NA TRBV24-1 few
TGTGCCAGCAGCCCTAATTTGGGACTAGCGGGGGGCTACGAGCAGTACTTC CASSPNLGLAGGYEQYF 17 TRBJ2-7 TRBD2 TRBV7-3 NA
TGTGCCAGCAGTTCTGGGACAGGGGGCTCATCTGAAGCTTTCTTT CASSSGTGGSSEAFF 15 TRBJ1-1 TRBD1 TRBV28 few
TGTGCCAGTAGTATTCTAGGTCACACTGAAGCTTTCTTT CASSILGHTEAFF 13 TRBJ1-1 NA TRBV19 NA
TGTGCCAGCAGCCCAAATTCGGCCCAGTACTTC CASSPNSAQYF 11 TRBJ2-5 NA TRBV7-6 once
TGTGCCAGCAGAGAGAAGCCCGGCGGCTACTACGAGCAGTACTTC CASREKPGGYYEQYF 15 TRBJ2-7 NA TRBV28 NA
TGTGCCAGCAGTCGCGATTCGACAGGTTACGGCTACACCTTC CASSRDSTGYGYTF 14 TRBJ1-2 NA TRBV2 NA
TGTGCCATCAGCGACCCCGGACTAGCGGGGGTCTATGAGCAGTTCTTC CAISDPGLAGVYEQFF 16 TRBJ2-1 TRBD2 TRBV10-3 NA
TGTGCCAGCAGTCCCTTCGGCAGGGGGAAAGAGACCCAGTACTTC CASSPFGRGKETQYF 15 TRBJ2-5 TRBD1 TRBV3-1/TRBV3-2 NA
TGTGCCATCAGTGAGGGTTCGAGACTAGCGGGGGACCTGAATGAGTATTTT CAISEGSRLAGDLNEYF 17 TRBJ2-3 TRBD2 TRBV10-3 NA
TGCGCCAGCAGCCTGGACTCGGGGTCTACGACAGATACGCAGTATTTT CASSLDSGSTTDTQYF 16 TRBJ2-3 NA TRBV5-1 once
TGTGCCAGTAGTTTCCAACCTTCTAGCGGGGCCAGCTCCTACAATGAGCAGTTCTTC CASSFQPSSGASSYNEQFF 19 TRBJ2-1 TRBD2 TRBV19 NA
TGTGCCAGCAGCCCCCGGTCTACGAGCTACACCTTC CASSPRSTSYTF 12 TRBJ1-2 NA TRBV7-2 NA
TGTGCCAGCAGTGAAGCTAGCGGGGCCTACAATGAGCAGTTCTTC CASSEASGAYNEQFF 15 TRBJ2-1 TRBD2 TRBV6-1 NA
TGTGCCAGCAGTGATAATGTGGGACAGGGGGCTCGTATCTGGGAAAAACTGTTTTTT CASSDNVGQGARIWEKLFF 19 TRBJ1-4 TRBD1 TRBV6-4 NA
TGTGCCAGCAGCCCCCGAGGGAGGAGGGGAGAGGAGACCCAGTACTTC CASSPRGRRGEETQYF 16 TRBJ2-5 NA TRBV7-2 NA
TGCGCCAGCAGCTCCAGGGGGCAGGGCGAAAAACTGTTTTTT CASSSRGQGEKLFF 14 TRBJ1-4 TRBD1 TRBV5-1 NA
TGTGCCAGCAGCCCCGGGACAGGGGACTTAAGGCAGTTCTTC CASSPGTGDLRQFF 14 TRBJ2-1 TRBD1 TRBV9 NA
TGTGCCAGCAGTTTCTCGGTCTCAACTAATGAAAAACTGTTTTTT CASSFSVSTNEKLFF 15 TRBJ1-4 NA TRBV27 NA
TGTGCCAGCAGTTCCGCACGGGGACAGGGAAATTACCAGCCCCAGCATTTT CASSSARGQGNYQPQHF 17 TRBJ1-5 TRBD1 TRBV6-2/TRBV6-3 NA
TGTGCCAGCAGTTCCTACAGGACTAGCGGGGGGGCACGGGAGCTGTTTTTT CASSSYRTSGGARELFF 17 TRBJ2-2 TRBD2 TRBV27 NA